The 9 T cell receptor beta chains below were found in one sample sequenced in a study of a mutant IDH1 vaccine in newly diagnosed glioma. Specified time point: baseline, week 1 (first vaccination visit). Treatment: pre-vaccination baseline after standard-of-care therapy. Data came from immunoSEQ multiplex PCR; TCRdb stores just in-frame clones and leaves some out. The profile shows some 87,000 clones, around 77% of them singletons. The source was PBMCs, collected from a glioma patient treated with radiotherapy, temozolomide or both. These receptors all come from a man aged 35 to 55 with glioma.

This CDR3 reads CASSARQGGGSPLHF. The CDR3 DNA reads TGTGCCAGCAGTGCCCGACAGGGGGGGGGATCACCCCTCCACTTT. The genes are TRBV25-1 and TRBJ1-6; 9 positions agree with TRBD1. Trimming took 4 bases from V and 10 from J; bases not matched to a gene: 8. Germline lookup yields CDR1 MGHDK and CDR2 SYGVNS. The CDR3 contains 15 residues.

This CDR3 is CASIPPGQRNTIYF. Written as DNA, the CDR3 is TGTGCCTCGATACCTCCGGGACAGAGGAACACCATATATTTT. V and J are TRBV30 and TRBJ1-3; 7 nucleotides align to TRBD1. The junction had 13 bases not matched to a gene; V was cut back by 7 bases and J by 7 bases. This CDR3 has 14 residues. Germline CDR1 reads GTSNPN; CDR2 reads SVGIG (reference sequence). The full variable domain, rest sourced from reference TRBV30 and TRBJ1-3, is SQTIHQWPATLVQPVGSPLSLECTVEGTSNPNLYWYRQAAGRGLQLLFYSVGIGQISSEVPQNLSASRPQDRQFILSSKKLLLSDSGFYLCASIPPGQRNTIYFGEGSWLTVV.

The V call is TRBV5-4, the J call TRBJ1-2; weak D call: TRBD1 (5 bases). The CDR3 totals 14 residues. Germline loops: CDR1 SGHNT, CDR2 YYREEE (reference sequence). V lost 3 bases and J lost 4, with 13 bases in between. The CDR3 bases are TGTGCCAGCAGCTGGGAGGCGGGGACCTATGGCTACACCTTC. Its protein product is CASSWEAGTYGYTF.

The chain is built from TRBV4-1 and TRBJ2-5, with 7 bases matching TRBD1. CDR1 MGHRA and CDR2 YSYEKL come from the germline V gene. The CDR3 runs 17 residues. J was trimmed by 2 bases and V by 3 bases; bases with no gene match: 12. CDR3 region: CASSHYPPGQLQETQYF. The CDR3 region has the DNA TGCGCCAGCAGCCACTACCCGCCGGGACAGCTACAAGAGACCCAGTACTTC.

Written as DNA, the CDR3 is TGTGCCAGCAGCTGGACCCGGGACAGGGCTAATGAAAAACTGTTTTTT. This gives the protein CASSWTRDRANEKLFF. The V call is TRBV5-4, the J call TRBJ1-4, with 9 bases aligning to TRBD1. The CDR3 is 16 amino acids. CDR1 is SGHNT and CDR2 is YYREEE in the germline V gene (reference sequence). The J segment lost 3 bases and the V segment lost 3 bases, leaving 6 bases of the junction unmatched.

This clone showed up just once. The chain combines TRBV6-6 with TRBJ2-1; 8 bases match TRBD1. Germline V gives CDR1 MNHNY, CDR2 SVGAGI (reference sequence). The V gene end was trimmed by 6 bases and the J gene end by 2 bases; junction bases not matched to a gene: 9. This CDR3 has 16 residues. In nucleotides, the CDR3 is TGTGCCAGCAGCCCCCCCAGACAGGGGACCTACAATGAGCAGTTCTTC. Amino acids: CASSPPRQGTYNEQFF.

The chain has TRBV29-1 and TRBJ2-3; D is possibly TRBD1 (6 bases). With 2 bases removed from V and 0 bases from J, the gap between germline ends came to 12 bases. Germline V gives CDR1 SQVTM, CDR2 ANQGSEA. The CDR3 is 15 residues long. The CDR3 bases are TGCAGCGTTGAATGGACAGCCCCTAGCACAGATACGCAGTATTTT. Protein: CSVEWTAPSTDTQYF.

V and J are TRBV18 and TRBJ2-7; 12 bases agree with TRBD1. This CDR3 spans 15 amino acids. CDR1 is KGHSH and CDR2 is LQKENI in the germline V gene. The J segment lost 5 bases and the V segment lost 2 bases, leaving 4 bases of the junction unmatched. CDR3 DNA: TGTGCCAGCTCACCAACCGGGACAGGGGGCAACGAGCAGTACTTC. Translation gives CASSPTGTGGNEQYF.

Only one count was recorded for this clone. This chain joins TRBV4-2 and TRBJ1-2; D might be TRBD1 (6 bases). V lost 3 bases and J 1 base, leaving 9 bases between the germline ends. This CDR3 spans 14 amino acids. Germline CDR1 and CDR2: LGHNA and YNFKEQ. The chain's CDR3 is CASSQEGGNYGYTF. The CDR3 bases are TGTGCCAGCAGCCAGGAAGGGGGTAACTATGGCTACACCTTC.